A selection of T cell receptor beta chains follows, all from one sample in a study of shared clonotypes between healthy human individuals. TCRdb's copy holds only in-frame clones and misses some; the assay was immunoSEQ multiplex PCR. Seen here are millions of clones, around nine tenths observed once, and the top ten hold roughly 0.14%. The sequenced sample was naive CD4+ T cells sorted from blood. These receptors came from a man in his late teens or twenties in good health. Each CDR3 is given with its conserved first and last residue. A D gene is named only where the DNA matches it firmly. Clone size, where shown, is once, few, many, or a class for clones that have expanded.

V	size	J	D	DNA	CDR3
TRBV4-3	NA	TRBJ1-2	NA	TGCGCCAGCAGCCAATGGGGTAACTATGGCTACACCTTC	CASSQWGNYGYTF
TRBV28	NA	TRBJ2-3	TRBD1	TGTGCCAGCAGTTTAGAACAGGGGGCCACAGATACGCAGTATTTT	CASSLEQGATDTQYF
TRBV5-1	NA	TRBJ2-2	NA	TGCGCCAGCAGCCTCGGGGCAGACGCTAGGGCCGGGGAGCTGTTTTTT	CASSLGADARAGELFF
TRBV30	NA	TRBJ2-2	TRBD1	TGCACGACCGGGACAGGGGGCACCGGGGAGCTGTTTTTT	CTTGTGGTGELFF
TRBV5-5	NA	TRBJ1-2	TRBD1	TGTGCCAGCAGCTTGGAACCGACAGGGATCGGTCGCAGCACCTTC	CASSLEPTGIGRSTF
TRBV5-1	NA	TRBJ1-2	NA	TGCGCCAGCAGCTTGGAGGGAGGTGGCTACACCTTC	CASSLEGGGYTF
TRBV27	once	TRBJ1-6	NA	TGTGCCAGCAGTTGGAGGCCGCTCTCCTATAATTCACCCCTCCACTTT	CASSWRPLSYNSPLHF
TRBV30	NA	TRBJ2-5	NA	TGTGCCTGGAGCGCCCTTTTCGGAGAGACCCAGTACTTC	CAWSALFGETQYF
TRBV19	NA	TRBJ1-5	NA	TGTGCCAGTAGCTCAACCGGGACAAGCAATCAGCCCCAGCATTTT	CASSSTGTSNQPQHF
TRBV6-5	NA	TRBJ1-5	NA	TGTGCCAGCAGTTACGGGCAGGGGATGGGTCAGCCCCAGCATTTT	CASSYGQGMGQPQHF
TRBV5-1	NA	TRBJ1-1	NA	TGCGCCAGCAGCTTGAGCAGGGGGAACACTGAAGCTTTCTTT	CASSLSRGNTEAFF
TRBV5-1	NA	TRBJ2-3	NA	TGCGCCAGCAGCTTGGCCACCGACTACACAGATACGCAGTATTTT	CASSLATDYTDTQYF
TRBV6-6	NA	TRBJ2-7	NA	TGTGCCAGCAGTCAAACGACAGGTTCCCTCTACGAGCAGTACTTC	CASSQTTGSLYEQYF
TRBV5-1	NA	TRBJ1-2	NA	TGCGCCAGCAGCTTGGGGGTCGGAGGGCCCATGGGAGGCTACACCTTC	CASSLGVGGPMGGYTF
TRBV7-9	once	TRBJ2-5	NA	TGTGCCAGCAGCTTAGTTGACTTGGGAGAGACCCAGTACTTC	CASSLVDLGETQYF
TRBV4-3	NA	TRBJ2-1	NA	TGCGCCAGCAGCCAAGATCGGCGTCCGGAGCAGTTCTTC	CASSQDRRPEQFF
TRBV6-5	NA	TRBJ1-2	NA	TGTGCCAGCAGTTACTCCGGGGCTCACTATGGCTACACCTTC	CASSYSGAHYGYTF
TRBV10-3	once	TRBJ1-2	TRBD1	TGTGCCATCAGTGAGTACGACAGGGGGCAATATGGCTACACCTTC	CAISEYDRGQYGYTF
TRBV28	NA	TRBJ1-6	NA	TGTGCCAGCAGTCCCACGGACAGAAAATTTAATTCACCCCTCCACTTT	CASSPTDRKFNSPLHF
TRBV5-6	NA	TRBJ1-6	NA	TGTGCCAGCAGCTTGGAGAATTCACCCCTCCACTTT	CASSLENSPLHF
TRBV2	NA	TRBJ2-7	TRBD1	TGTGCCAGCAACAGGGGGTCCGAGCAGTACTTC	CASNRGSEQYF
TRBV11-2	NA	TRBJ2-4	NA	TGTGCCAGCAGCTTATACAGGGACATAGACATTCAGTACTTC	CASSLYRDIDIQYF
TRBV2	NA	TRBJ1-2	NA	TGTGCCAGCAGTGTGGAGGCCGGGGTATATGGCTACACCTTC	CASSVEAGVYGYTF
TRBV7-9	NA	TRBJ1-6	NA	TGTGCCAGCAGCTTAGCGCCACAGGCGAATAATTCACCCCTCCACTTT	CASSLAPQANNSPLHF